This passage covers 9 T cell receptor beta chains from one sample sequenced in a study of blood T cell repertoires in COVID-19. Profiling relied on immunoSEQ multiplex PCR, and the TCRdb table lists in-frame clones only, not all of them. The sample has about 270,000 clones, about nine tenths seen once; the top ten hold about 9.8%. Source material: peripheral blood. The receptor source for this set is a middle-aged man who had recovered from COVID-19.

V and J are TRBV4-3 and TRBJ2-1; 9 positions match TRBD2. The ends lost 0 bases at V and 0 bases at J; junction bases unmatched: 12. CDR1 and CDR2 from the germline V gene are LGHNA and YSLEER. The CDR3 has 20 residues. CDR3 amino acids: CASSQDRGLAGSSSYNEQFF. CDR3 nucleotide sequence: TGCGCCAGCAGCCAAGATCGGGGGCTAGCGGGGTCGAGCTCCTACAATGAGCAGTTCTTC.

The chain employs TRBV7-9 and TRBJ2-7, with TRBD2 as a possible D gene (6 bases). V lost 7 bases, J lost 2 bases, and 12 bases lay in between. This CDR3 has 13 residues. Germline loops: CDR1 SEHNR, CDR2 FQNEAQ (reference sequence). The chain's CDR3 is CASTWPGAYEQYF. DNA of the CDR3: TGTGCCAGCACATGGCCGGGGGCCTACGAGCAGTACTTC.

The chain is built from TRBV19 and TRBJ2-1; 10 nucleotides agree with TRBD1. The CDR3 consists of 15 residues. Germline lookup yields CDR1 LNHDA and CDR2 SQIVND (reference sequence). The V segment lost 3 bases and the J segment 3 bases; nucleotides outside the gene matches: 2. The chain's CDR3 is CASSIRTGGYNEQFF. The CDR3 bases are TGTGCCAGTAGTATCAGGACAGGGGGCTACAATGAGCAGTTCTTC.

The chain uses TRBV9 and TRBJ2-1, with 8 bases that match TRBD1. The V and J ends lost 0 bases and 1 base, in that order; junction bases with no gene match: 0. The CDR3 has 15 residues. In germline, CDR1 is SGDLS, CDR2 YYNGEE. The CDR3 loop reads CASSVGQGSYNEQFF. CDR3 coding DNA: TGTGCCAGCAGCGTAGGACAGGGGTCCTACAATGAGCAGTTCTTC.

The chain uses TRBV12-3 or TRBV12-4 and TRBJ2-1, with D possibly TRBD2 on 6 matching bases. This CDR3 has 13 amino acids. The V end was cut by 5 bases, the J end by 5 bases, with 10 bases between. The CDR3 DNA sequence: TGTGCCAGCAGTCCGACTAGAAACAATGAGCAGTTCTTC. Amino acids: CASSPTRNNEQFF.

The chain recombines TRBV24-1 with TRBJ2-2; D possibly corresponds to TRBD2 (6 bases). V shed 10 bases and J shed 3 bases, with 14 bases lying between them. Germline assignment: CDR1 KGHDR and CDR2 SFDVKD. The CDR3 consists of 14 residues. DNA for the CDR3: TGTGCCACTAGGGGCGGGACCGACACCGGGGAGCTGTTTTTT. It codes for CATRGGTDTGELFF.

This clone appeared a single time. CDR3 sequence reads: CASLRTDTQYF. The CDR3 nucleotides read TGTGCCAGCTTGAGAACAGATACGCAGTATTTT. The chain couples TRBV12-3 or TRBV12-4 to TRBJ2-3; unclear D gene. The CDR3 is 11 residues long. V was pared by 8 bases and J by 3 bases, with 6 bases between.

Only one count was recorded for this clone. The CDR3 bases are TGTGCCAGCAGCAGAGGGGCCAAAGGTACGCAGTATTTT. Its protein is CASSRGAKGTQYF. The chain uses TRBV7-8 and TRBJ2-3; the D gene could be TRBD1 or TRBD2 (5 bases each). Per germline, CDR1 SGHVS and CDR2 FQNEAQ. The V end was cut by 5 bases, the J end by 8 bases, with 14 bases between. CDR3 size: 13 residues.

Points on this clone: The junction does not match germline at one end; this may be a read error. V usage is TRBV27 and J usage is TRBJ2-1; D possibly corresponds to TRBD2 (6 bases). Per the germline V gene, CDR1 is MNHEY and CDR2 is SMNVEV (reference sequence). CDR3 length: 13 amino acids. CDR3 DNA sequence: TGCGCCTCATTTGTTAGCGGAGACAATGAGCAGTTCTTC. It translates to CASFVSGDNEQFF.